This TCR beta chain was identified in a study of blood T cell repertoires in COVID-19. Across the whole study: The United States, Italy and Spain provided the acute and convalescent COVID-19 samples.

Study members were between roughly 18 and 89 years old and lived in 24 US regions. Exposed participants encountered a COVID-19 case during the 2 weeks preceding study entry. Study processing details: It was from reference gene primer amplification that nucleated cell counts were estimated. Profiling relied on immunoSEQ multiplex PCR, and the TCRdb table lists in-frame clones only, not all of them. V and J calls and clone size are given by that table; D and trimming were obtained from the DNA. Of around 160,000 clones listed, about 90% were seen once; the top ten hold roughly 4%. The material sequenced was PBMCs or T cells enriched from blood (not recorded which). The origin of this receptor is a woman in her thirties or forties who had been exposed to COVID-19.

The DNA of the CDR3 is TGTGCCAGCTCAGTCGAAAGGAGGACAGGAGCTGGGGCCAACGTCCTGACTTTC. This gives the protein CASSVERRTGAGANVLTF. V and J are TRBV18 and TRBJ2-6; 7 positions match TRBD1. The germline V gene encodes CDR1 KGHSH and CDR2 LQKENI. The CDR3 loop spans 18 amino acids. J gave up 2 bases and V 5 bases, and 12 bases lay outside the gene matches.